This T cell receptor beta chain derives from a study of T-cell reconstitution after alpha-beta-depleted transplantation in children. Regarding the study as a whole: Counts and diversity of T cells one year after transplant came mostly from newly produced T cells. About two months after transplant, alpha-beta T cells reportedly came from several hundred expanded graft clones.

The CDR3 is 15 amino acids. Between the trimmed V and J ends, which lost 3 bases and 6 bases, there was a span of 18 bases. The V gene's germline CDR1 is SGHTA and CDR2 FQGNSA. The TCRbeta library was prepared with unique molecular identifiers. Each CDR3 protein gets one entry after TCRdb re-called the PCR reads with MiXCR. The sample includes approximately 630,000 distinct CDR3 sequences, over 10% of them seen just once. Comment on this clonotype: Its antigen remains unidentified.

This receptor was taken from a girl aged 2 to 9 with congenital amegakaryocytic thrombocytopenia, due to receive a stem cell transplant. This chain joins TRBV7-2 and TRBJ2-7; TRBD2 is a possible D gene (6 bases). Sequences were derived from PBMCs, sampled before TCRalphabeta/CD19-depleted stem cell transplant. CDR3 in DNA: TGTGCCAGCAGCTTCTTCGCGGGGACCCATGGCGAGCAGTACTTC. Translated: CASSFFAGTHGEQYF.